These 5 T cell receptor beta chains share one sample of origin, sequenced in a study of diagnostic markers for celiac disease. TCRdb reprocessed the reads and stores each CDR3 protein as one record, lacking DNA. The sample has about 1,000 distinct CDR3 sequences. Sequences were obtained from either unsorted cells or a sorted T cell fraction (not recorded which). These receptors all stem from a human donor.

The chain links TRBV28 to TRBJ2-3; absent DNA, TCRdb's TRBD2 call cannot be checked. The CDR3 is 18 residues long. Germline CDR1 is MDHEN and CDR2 is SYDVKM. The CDR3 loop is CASSPLRAENPFTDTQYF.

Considering frequency, this clonotype is medium-sized. This rearrangement joins TRBV20-1 to TRBJ2-1; no DNA is available, so the TRBD1 call from TCRdb remains unchecked. This CDR3 has 16 residues. Germline-derived CDR1 and CDR2 are DFQATT and SNEGSKA (reference sequence). Here the CDR3 reads CSARQDTGSIYNEQFF.

This chain links TRBV5-4 with TRBJ1-1. The CDR3 covers 12 residues. Germline V gives CDR1 SGHNT, CDR2 YYREEE (reference sequence). The CDR3 spells CASSFDDTEAFF.

Measured by frequency, this clonotype is large. This chain links TRBV20-1 with TRBJ1-6; TCRdb designates TRBD1, a call that cannot be tested without DNA. Looked up from germline, CDR1 is DFQATT and CDR2 is SNEGSKA (reference sequence). The CDR3 extends over 15 amino acids. The CDR3 sequence is CSAAQQDFVVSPLHF.

This chain joins TRBV12-3 or TRBV12-4 and TRBJ2-4; TCRdb's D call, TRBD2, is unchecked because there is no DNA. This CDR3 region has 13 residues. CDR3 amino acids: CASSASLAGGQYF.